This T cell receptor beta chain was retrieved from a study of blood T cell repertoires in COVID-19. Seattle patients were enrolled during active infection and followed longitudinally. Authors' methods: Cell counts per sample came from amplifying reference gene primers. The repertoire was sequenced with immunoSEQ multiplex PCR; TCRdb's copy has only in-frame clones and lacks some. V, J and clone size derive from that table, while D and trimming were established from the DNA sequence. Seen here are 200,000 to 250,000 clones, 80% to 95% observed once, and the top ten hold more than 0.7%. Germline loops: CDR1 MNHEY, CDR2 SMNVEV (reference sequence). V dropped 2 bases and J dropped 0; count of bases not matched to a gene: 0. This CDR3 has 16 amino acids.

The TCR sequence derives from a man in his sixties with COVID-19, enrolled during active disease. The sequencing input was peripheral blood. The chain has TRBV27 and TRBJ2-3, with 12 bases aligning to TRBD2. The CDR3 protein is CASSLGLAGSTDTQYF. The CDR3 DNA reads TGTGCCAGCAGTTTAGGACTAGCGGGAAGCACAGATACGCAGTATTTT.